Detailed here is one T cell receptor (beta chain). The sample belongs to a study of blood T cell repertoires in COVID-19. Methods used by the authors: Amplified reference gene primers provided the basis for estimating nucleated cell counts. The protocol was immunoSEQ multiplex PCR, while the TCRdb copy is restricted to in-frame clones and leaves out a portion. That table gives V, J and clone size, and the DNA gave D and trimming. The repertoire holds about 140,000 clones, with approximately 86% as singletons. CDR1 and CDR2 (germline): KGHSH, LQKENI. Germline trimming cut 3 bases from V and 2 bases from J; bases unmatched to any gene: 4. The CDR3 contains 15 residues.

The TCR originated in a human donor in a cohort sampled during active COVID-19. Source material: peripheral blood. The chain joins TRBV18 to TRBJ2-3; 8 bases map to TRBD2. CDR3 nucleotide sequence: TGTGCCAGCTCACCGAGCGGGGGACTCACAGATACGCAGTATTTT. Translated, it gives CASSPSGGLTDTQYF.